This T cell receptor (beta chain) is drawn from a study of blood T cells in healthy people across ages. This CDR3 has 13 amino acids. Germline V gene data show CDR1 as SGHDT and CDR2 as YYEEEE. With 4 bases removed from V and 3 bases from J, the gap between germline ends came to 11 bases. Primers used in a second PCR of about 6 to 12 cycles were a sample-barcoded 5' primer and a J-beta primer mix. MiXCR was run by TCRdb on the 5' RACE reads, yielding one entry per CDR3 protein. The data contain hundreds of thousands of distinct CDR3 sequences, 40% to 45% of them singletons. This clonotype was found a few times.

What was sequenced was blood. The J gene is TRBJ2-7, the V gene TRBV5-6; D is possibly TRBD1 (6 bases). The receptor was derived from an elderly man in good health. CDR3 amino acids: CASSDRTRYEQYF. Here the CDR3 DNA reads TGTGCCAGCAGCGACAGGACCCGCTACGAGCAGTACTTC. Looking up the rest from reference TRBV5-6 and TRBJ2-7 gives the full variable domain: DAGVTQSPTHLIKTRGQQVTLRCSPKSGHDTVSWYQQALGQGPQFIFQYYEEEERQRGNFPDRFSGHQFPNYSSELNVNALLLGDSALYLCASSDRTRYEQYFGPGTRLTVT.